This T cell receptor beta chain is from a study of T cell repertoires in cytomegalovirus infection. Study-wide background: TCR beta signatures that were public indicated CMV infection and matching HLA type.

The CDR3 totals 14 residues. From germline, CDR1 is SGHTA and CDR2 FQGNSA. TCRdb recomputed calls from the reads with MiXCR, one row per CDR3 protein. The profile shows about 120,000 distinct CDR3 sequences, around 9.1% of them singletons. As regards this clonotype: The target antigen is unknown. Germline and junction disagree at one end, which may indicate a read error.

Findings and limits, study-wide: HLA-C-restricted TCR beta clonotypes specific for CMV led the ex vivo response.

The V call is TRBV7-2, the J call TRBJ1-1, with D possibly being TRBD1 (6 bases). The clonotype was recovered from a human donor in good health (CMV status not recorded). Some clones in this sample may be carry-over from other donors' samples. Sequenced input: PBMCs, sequenced either directly or after in vitro stimulation (not recorded which). The CDR3 nucleotides are TGTGCCAGCAGCTTTCGTACAGGGAACTCTGAAGCTTTCTTT. It yields the protein CASSFRTGNSEAFF.